The clone carrying this TCR beta chain was seen only once. Its antigen remains unknown. The data are from a study of cytomegalovirus exposure and HLA in healthy donors. Study findings and constraints: A later analysis revealed that TCR association rates differed between HLA loci, peaking at DRB1 and bottoming out at HLA-C.

The PCR employed 60 Vbeta primers together with 13 Jbeta primers. In the authors' workflow: Later reanalysis found approximately 76 million unique TCR beta chains, roughly 9.9 million of them shared. TCRdb's copy holds only in-frame clones and misses some; the assay was immunoSEQ multiplex PCR. D and trimming were read from the DNA, whereas the V and J calls and clone size are those reported in that table. The sample contains around 90,000 clones, around four fifths of which appear only once. Sequencing was done on a sample of PBMCs. The receptor comes from a man aged 25-45 years in good health and CMV-seronegative.

DNA for the CDR3: TGTGCCAGCAGAGATAACCAGGGATCTGGCTACACCTTC. This gives the protein CASRDNQGSGYTF. The rearrangement joins TRBV6-5 to TRBJ1-2; D is perhaps TRBD1 (5 bases). Germline loops: CDR1 MNHEY, CDR2 SVGAGI. The CDR3 totals 13 residues. Between the trimmed V and J ends, which lost 6 bases and 7 bases, there was a span of 15 bases.